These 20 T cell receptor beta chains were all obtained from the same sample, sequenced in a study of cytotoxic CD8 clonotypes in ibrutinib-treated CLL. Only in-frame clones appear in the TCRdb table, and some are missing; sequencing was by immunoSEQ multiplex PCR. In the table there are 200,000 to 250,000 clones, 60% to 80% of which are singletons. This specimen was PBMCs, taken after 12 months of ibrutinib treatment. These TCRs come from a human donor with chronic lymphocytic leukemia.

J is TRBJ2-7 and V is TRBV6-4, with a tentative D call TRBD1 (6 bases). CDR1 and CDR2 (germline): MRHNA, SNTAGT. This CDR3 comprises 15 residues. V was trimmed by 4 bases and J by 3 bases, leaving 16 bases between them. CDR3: CASSVSVGDIYEQYF. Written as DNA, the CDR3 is TGTGCCAGCAGTGTCTCTGTGGGGGACATCTACGAGCAGTACTTC.

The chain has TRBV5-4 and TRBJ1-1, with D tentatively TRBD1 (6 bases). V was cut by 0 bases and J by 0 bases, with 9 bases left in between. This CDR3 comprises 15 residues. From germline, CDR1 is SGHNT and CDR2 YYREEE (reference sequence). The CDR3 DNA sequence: TGTGCCAGCAGCTTGGGGGGGGCGATGAACACTGAAGCTTTCTTT. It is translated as CASSLGGAMNTEAFF.

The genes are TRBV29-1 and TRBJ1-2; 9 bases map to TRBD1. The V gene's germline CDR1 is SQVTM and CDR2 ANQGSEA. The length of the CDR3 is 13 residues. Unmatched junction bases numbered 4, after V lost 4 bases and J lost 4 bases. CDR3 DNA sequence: TGCAGCGTTGCAACAGGGGGCGGCTATGGCTACACCTTC. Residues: CSVATGGGYGYTF.

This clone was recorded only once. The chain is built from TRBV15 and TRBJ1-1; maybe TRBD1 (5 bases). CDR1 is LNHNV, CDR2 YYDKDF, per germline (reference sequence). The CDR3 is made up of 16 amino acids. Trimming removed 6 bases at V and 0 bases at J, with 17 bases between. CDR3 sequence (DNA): TGTGCCACCAGACCCAGGGCAGGCCTGATGAACACTGAAGCTTTCTTT. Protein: CATRPRAGLMNTEAFF.

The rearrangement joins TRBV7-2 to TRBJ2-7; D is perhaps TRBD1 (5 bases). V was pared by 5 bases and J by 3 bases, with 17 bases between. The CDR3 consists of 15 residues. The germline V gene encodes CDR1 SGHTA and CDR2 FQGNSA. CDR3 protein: CASSVDTTLIYEQYF. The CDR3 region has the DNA TGTGCCAGCAGCGTGGACACGACGCTAATCTACGAGCAGTACTTC.

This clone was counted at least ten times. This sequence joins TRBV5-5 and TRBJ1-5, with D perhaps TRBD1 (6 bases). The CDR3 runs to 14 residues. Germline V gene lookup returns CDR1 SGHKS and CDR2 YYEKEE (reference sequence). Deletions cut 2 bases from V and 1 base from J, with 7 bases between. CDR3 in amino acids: CASSFGQSNQPQHF. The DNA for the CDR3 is TGTGCCAGCAGCTTCGGACAGAGCAATCAGCCCCAGCATTTT.

Here the CDR3 reads CASSQAGTYTDTQYF. In DNA form, the CDR3 reads TGCGCCAGCAGCCAAGCGGGGACATACACAGATACGCAGTATTTT. The chain recombines TRBV4-3 with TRBJ2-3, with D possibly TRBD1 on 6 matching bases. The CDR3 totals 15 residues. Germline CDR1 is LGHNA and CDR2 is YSLEER. V lost 1 base and J lost 2, with 10 bases in between.

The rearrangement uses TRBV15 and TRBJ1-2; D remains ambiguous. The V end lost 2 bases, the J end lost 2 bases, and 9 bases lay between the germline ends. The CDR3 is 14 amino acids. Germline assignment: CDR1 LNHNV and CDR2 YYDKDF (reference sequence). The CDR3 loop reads CATSRTTVNYGYTF. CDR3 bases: TGTGCCACCAGCAGAACGACGGTGAACTATGGCTACACCTTC.

The CDR3 here is CACPPAGTSYEQYF. CDR3 coding DNA: TGTGCCTGCCCCCCCGCAGGGACCTCCTACGAGCAGTACTTC. This chain joins TRBV30 and TRBJ2-7; tentatively, D is TRBD1 or TRBD2 (5 bases each). This CDR3 region has 14 residues. Trimming left V 6 bases short and J 0 bases short, with 15 bases between. Germline V gene data show CDR1 as GTSNPN and CDR2 as SVGIG (reference sequence). Full variable domain (remainder filled in from reference TRBV30 and TRBJ2-7): SQTIHQWPATLVQPVGSPLSLECTVEGTSNPNLYWYRQAAGRGLQLLFYSVGIGQISSEVPQNLSASRPQDRQFILSSKKLLLSDSGFYLCACPPAGTSYEQYFGPGTRLTVT.

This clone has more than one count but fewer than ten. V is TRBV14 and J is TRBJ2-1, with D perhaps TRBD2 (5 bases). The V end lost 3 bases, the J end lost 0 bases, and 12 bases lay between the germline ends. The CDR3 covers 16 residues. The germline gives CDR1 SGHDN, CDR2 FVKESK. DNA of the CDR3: TGTGCCAGCAGCCACGGAGTCCGGGGCTCCTACAATGAGCAGTTCTTC. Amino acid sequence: CASSHGVRGSYNEQFF.

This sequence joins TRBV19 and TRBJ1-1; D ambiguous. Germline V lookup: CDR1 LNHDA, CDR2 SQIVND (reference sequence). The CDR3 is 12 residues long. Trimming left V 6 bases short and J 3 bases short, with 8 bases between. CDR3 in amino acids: CASRNLYTEAFF. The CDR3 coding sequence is TGTGCCAGTAGGAACCTGTACACTGAAGCTTTCTTT.

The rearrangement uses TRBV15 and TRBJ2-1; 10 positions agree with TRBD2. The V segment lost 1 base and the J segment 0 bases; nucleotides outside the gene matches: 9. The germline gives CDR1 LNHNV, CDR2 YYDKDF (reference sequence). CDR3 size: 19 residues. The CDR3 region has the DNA TGTGCCACCAGCAGAGGGCTAGCGGGAGTCCCCCTCTCCTACAATGAGCAGTTCTTC. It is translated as CATSRGLAGVPLSYNEQFF.

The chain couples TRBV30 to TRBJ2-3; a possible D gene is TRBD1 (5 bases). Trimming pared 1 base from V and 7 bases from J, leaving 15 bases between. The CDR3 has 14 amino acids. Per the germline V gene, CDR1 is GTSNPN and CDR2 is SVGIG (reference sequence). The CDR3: CAWSATPTAHTQYF. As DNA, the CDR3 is TGTGCCTGGAGTGCGACCCCGACAGCACATACGCAGTATTTT.

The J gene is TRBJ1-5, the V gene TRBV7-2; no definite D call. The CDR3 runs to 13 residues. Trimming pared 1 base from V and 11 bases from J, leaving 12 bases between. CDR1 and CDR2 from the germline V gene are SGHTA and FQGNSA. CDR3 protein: CASSLDSGQSQHF. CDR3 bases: TGTGCCAGCAGCTTAGATTCCGGGCAATCCCAGCATTTT.

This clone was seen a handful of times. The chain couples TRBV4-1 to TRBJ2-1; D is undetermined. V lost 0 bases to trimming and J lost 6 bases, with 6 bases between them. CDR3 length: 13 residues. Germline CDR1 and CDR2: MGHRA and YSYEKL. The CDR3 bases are TGCGCCAGCAGCCAAGACAGACTCAATGAGCAGTTCTTC. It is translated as CASSQDRLNEQFF.

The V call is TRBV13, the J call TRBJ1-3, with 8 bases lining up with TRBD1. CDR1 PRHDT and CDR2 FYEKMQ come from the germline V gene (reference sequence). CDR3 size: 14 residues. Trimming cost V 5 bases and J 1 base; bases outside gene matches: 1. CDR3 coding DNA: TGTGCCAGCAGCGACAGGGGTTCTGGAAACACCATATATTTT. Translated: CASSDRGSGNTIYF.

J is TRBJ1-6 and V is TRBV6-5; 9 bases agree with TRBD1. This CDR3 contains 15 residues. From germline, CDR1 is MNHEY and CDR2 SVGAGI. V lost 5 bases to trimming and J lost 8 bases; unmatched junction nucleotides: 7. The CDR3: CASSPTGTGHSPLHF. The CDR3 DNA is TGTGCCAGCAGTCCCACCGGGACAGGGCATTCACCCCTCCACTTT.

The CDR3 here is CASSDDRSTDTQYF. As DNA, the CDR3 is TGTGCCAGCAGTGATGACAGATCCACAGATACGCAGTATTTT. V gene TRBV25-1 combines with J gene TRBJ2-3, with TRBD1 as a possible D gene (5 bases). Germline V gene data show CDR1 as MGHDK and CDR2 as SYGVNS. Trimming stripped 3 bases from V and 2 bases from J, with 9 bases between. The CDR3 runs 14 residues. The variable domain in full, completed from reference TRBV25-1 and TRBJ2-3, reads EADIYQTPRYLVIGTGKKITLECSQTMGHDKMYWYQQDPGMELHLIHYSYGVNSTEKGDLSSESTVSRIRTEHFPLTLESARPSHTSQYLCASSDDRSTDTQYFGPGTRLTVL.

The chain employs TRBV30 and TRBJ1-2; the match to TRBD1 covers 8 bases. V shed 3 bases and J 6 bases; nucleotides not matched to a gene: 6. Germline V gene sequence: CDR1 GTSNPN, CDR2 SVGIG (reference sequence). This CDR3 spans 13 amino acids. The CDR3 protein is CAWSAQGANGYTF. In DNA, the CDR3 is TGTGCCTGGAGCGCCCAGGGGGCGAATGGCTACACCTTC.

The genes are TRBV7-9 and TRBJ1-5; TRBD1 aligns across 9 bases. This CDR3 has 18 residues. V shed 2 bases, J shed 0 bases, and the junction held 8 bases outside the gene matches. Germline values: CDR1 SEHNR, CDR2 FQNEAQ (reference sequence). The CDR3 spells CASSLKRTGENSNQPQHF. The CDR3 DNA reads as TGTGCCAGCAGCTTAAAAAGGACAGGGGAAAATAGCAATCAGCCCCAGCATTTT.